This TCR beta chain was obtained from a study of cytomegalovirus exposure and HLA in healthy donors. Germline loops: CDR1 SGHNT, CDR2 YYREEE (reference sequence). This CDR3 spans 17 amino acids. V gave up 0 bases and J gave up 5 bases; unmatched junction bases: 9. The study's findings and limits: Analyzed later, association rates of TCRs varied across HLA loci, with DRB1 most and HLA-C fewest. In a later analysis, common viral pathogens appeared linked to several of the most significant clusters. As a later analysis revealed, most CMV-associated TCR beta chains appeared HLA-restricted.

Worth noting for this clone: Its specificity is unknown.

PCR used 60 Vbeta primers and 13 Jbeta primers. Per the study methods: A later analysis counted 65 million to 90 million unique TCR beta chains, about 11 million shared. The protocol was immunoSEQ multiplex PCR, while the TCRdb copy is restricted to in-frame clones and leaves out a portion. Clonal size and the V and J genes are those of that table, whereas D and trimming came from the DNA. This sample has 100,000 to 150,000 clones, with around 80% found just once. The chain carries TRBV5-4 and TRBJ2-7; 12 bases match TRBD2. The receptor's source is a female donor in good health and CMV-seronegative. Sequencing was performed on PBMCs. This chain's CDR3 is CASSLAGGLAGGDEQYF. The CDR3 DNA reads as TGTGCCAGCAGCTTGGCCGGGGGGCTAGCGGGAGGGGACGAGCAGTACTTC.